Sequencing of this TCR beta chain was carried out in a study of T cell clonality in common variable immunodeficiency. General study results and limits: CVID subjects shared fewer TCRbeta clones than healthy controls did.

This CDR3 comprises 16 residues. Germline CDR1 LGHNA, CDR2 YNFKEQ. Sequencing input was equivalent genomic DNA from CVID and controls. Method: immunoSEQ multiplex PCR; TCRdb's copy keeps in-frame clones and lacks some. Sampling found tens of thousands of clones, none seen once. This clone was found many times. Its target is not known. A read error may produce the germline difference seen at one junction end. The CDR3 is cut off 3 residues early in the read; its end comes from the germline J gene. Most patients and controls had Caucasian heritage. Sequenced material: peripheral blood mononuclear cells. This sequence originates from a person aged 18 to 75 in good health. V usage is TRBV4-2 and J usage is TRBJ2-6; 9 bases are a match to TRBD1. The CDR3 region is CASSQTGGSGANVLTF. The part of the CDR3 DNA that was read is TGCGCCAGCAGCCAGACAGGGGGCTCTGGGGCCAACGTC.